The sequence of this TCR beta chain was determined in a study of cytomegalovirus exposure and HLA in healthy donors. Produced via immunoSEQ multiplex PCR; TCRdb's table is partial and in-frame only. The profile shows 150,000 to 200,000 clones, 86% of them singletons. V lost 6 bases, J lost 9 bases, and 11 bases lay in between. Germline V CDR1 and CDR2: MNHNS, SASEGT. The CDR3 is 11 residues long. Sequenced input: PBMCs. The chain employs TRBV6-1 and TRBJ1-2; no clear D gene. The TCR was taken from a woman between 18 and 30 years old in good health and CMV-seronegative. The CDR3 DNA reads as TGTGCCAGCAGCCGGAGGTATTGCTACACCTTC. Translating gives CASSRRYCYTF.